This T cell receptor beta chain stems from a study of preoperative IRX-2 immunotherapy in early breast cancer. V gave up 6 bases and J gave up 4 bases, with 13 bases separating them. CDR1 is LNHDA and CDR2 is SQIVND in the germline V gene (reference sequence). There are 14 residues in the CDR3. The repertoire was sequenced with immunoSEQ multiplex PCR; TCRdb's copy has only in-frame clones and lacks some. The data show approximately 96,000 clones, roughly 88% seen once. Treatment described: preoperative locoregional IRX-2 cytokine immunotherapy. This sequence joins TRBV19 and TRBJ1-5; the D is unclear. The receptor comes from a human donor with breast cancer. The specimen was tumor tissue, collected after IRX-2 immunotherapy. The chain's CDR3 is CASRGWQENQPQHF. The CDR3, as DNA: TGTGCCAGTAGGGGTTGGCAGGAGAATCAGCCCCAGCATTTT.